This TCR beta chain appears in the sequencing data of a study of shared clonotypes between healthy human individuals. Looking at the study overall: Each donor had three CD4 naive, three CD4 memory, two CD8 naive and one CD8 memory plate. Study-wide results and limits: Clonotype sharing among the donors was expected to vary with sequencing depth. Tissues were not sampled, only blood, and their repertoires likely differ. Sorted-subset sequencing was shown by rarefaction to be incomplete despite large depth.

Worth noting for this clone: Its antigen remains unknown.

The table came from immunoSEQ multiplex PCR; TCRdb's copy has only in-frame clones and leaves some out. The profile shows about a million clones, more than 75% of them singletons. Sequenced sample: memory CD4+ T cells sorted from blood. The sample's subset: CD45RA-negative fraction. This sequence originates from a man between 18 and 35 years old in good health.

DNA of the CDR3: TGTGCCAGCAGAGCCGGGGGAAATCAGCCCCAGCATTTT. It translates to CASRAGGNQPQHF. V and J are TRBV7-9 and TRBJ1-5; tentative D call: TRBD1 (5 bases). From germline, CDR1 is SEHNR and CDR2 FQNEAQ (reference sequence). V lost 6 bases to trimming and J lost 4 bases, with 10 bases between them. The CDR3 loop spans 13 amino acids.